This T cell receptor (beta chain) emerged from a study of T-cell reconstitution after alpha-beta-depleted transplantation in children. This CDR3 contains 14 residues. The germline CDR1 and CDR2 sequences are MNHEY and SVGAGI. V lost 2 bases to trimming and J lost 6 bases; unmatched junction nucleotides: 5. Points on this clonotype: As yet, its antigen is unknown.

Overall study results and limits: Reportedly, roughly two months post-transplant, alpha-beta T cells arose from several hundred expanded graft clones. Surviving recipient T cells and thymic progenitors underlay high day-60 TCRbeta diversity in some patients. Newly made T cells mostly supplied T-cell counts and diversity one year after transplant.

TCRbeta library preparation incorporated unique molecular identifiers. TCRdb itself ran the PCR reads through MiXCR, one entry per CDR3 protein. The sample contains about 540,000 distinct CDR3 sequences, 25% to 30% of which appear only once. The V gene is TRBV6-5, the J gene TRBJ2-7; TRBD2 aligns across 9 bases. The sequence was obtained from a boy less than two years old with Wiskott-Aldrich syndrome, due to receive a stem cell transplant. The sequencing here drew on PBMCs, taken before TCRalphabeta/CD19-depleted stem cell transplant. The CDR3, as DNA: TGTGCCAGCAGTTACGCGATAGCGGGAGCCGAGCAGTACTTC. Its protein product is CASSYAIAGAEQYF.